A selection of T cell receptor beta chains follows, all from one sample in a study of molecular identifiers for immune sequencing clone quantification. TCRdb fed the PCR reads into MiXCR, producing one record per CDR3 protein. The sample lists roughly 100,000 distinct CDR3 sequences; 30% to 45% were seen once. Sequences were obtained from naive CD8+ T cells from blood, with Jurkat cell RNA spiked in. The receptors originated from a human donor in good health. Some libraries in this study had Jurkat cell RNA spiked in. Each CDR3 is given without its conserved first and last residue.

j_call: TRBJ2-4
v_call: TRBV11-2
cdr3_aa: ASSLIYTAGGNAKNIQY

j_call: TRBJ2-7
v_call: TRBV27
cdr3_aa: ASRPGLAAYEQY

j_call: TRBJ2-7
v_call: TRBV7-3
cdr3_aa: ASSLNRENN

j_call: TRBJ2-3
v_call: TRBV7-9
cdr3_aa: ASSSPDRDSTDTQY

j_call: TRBJ1-2
v_call: TRBV6-5
cdr3_aa: ASRTGAYGYT

j_call: TRBJ2-7
v_call: TRBV13
cdr3_aa: ASSSYREQY

j_call: TRBJ1-3
v_call: TRBV9
cdr3_aa: ASSADPQNPSGNTMY

j_call: TRBJ1-1
v_call: TRBV2
cdr3_aa: ASSETAGNTEAF

j_call: -
v_call: TRBV9
cdr3_aa: ASSVGTGAYEQF

j_call: TRBJ2-7
v_call: TRBV7-9
cdr3_aa: ASSSSGQGYYEQY

j_call: TRBJ2-3
v_call: TRBV7-9
cdr3_aa: ASSMGQASTDTQY